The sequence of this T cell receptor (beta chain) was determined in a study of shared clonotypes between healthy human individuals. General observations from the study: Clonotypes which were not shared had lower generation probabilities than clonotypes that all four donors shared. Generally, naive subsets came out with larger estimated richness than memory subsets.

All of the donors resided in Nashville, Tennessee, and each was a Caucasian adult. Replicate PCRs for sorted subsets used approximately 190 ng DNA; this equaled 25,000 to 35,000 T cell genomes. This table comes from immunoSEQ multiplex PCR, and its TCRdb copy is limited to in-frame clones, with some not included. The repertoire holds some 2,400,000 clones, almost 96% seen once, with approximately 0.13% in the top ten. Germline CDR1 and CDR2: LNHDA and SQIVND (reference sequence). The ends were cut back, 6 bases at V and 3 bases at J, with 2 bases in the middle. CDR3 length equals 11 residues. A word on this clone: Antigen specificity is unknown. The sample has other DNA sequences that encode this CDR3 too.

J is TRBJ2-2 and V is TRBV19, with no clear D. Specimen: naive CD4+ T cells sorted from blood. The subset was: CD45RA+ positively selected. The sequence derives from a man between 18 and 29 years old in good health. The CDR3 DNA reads TGTGCCAGTAGAGACACCGGGGAGCTGTTTTTT. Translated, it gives CASRDTGELFF.